This T cell receptor beta chain was sequenced during a study of T-cell memory formation after mild COVID-19. As for the study in general: Largely donor-specific TCR clusters were found. Study outcomes and limitations: The study found balanced CD4/CD8 in clones contracting day 15 to 85 and a CD4+ lean in later expanders. Shrinking CD4+ clones were chiefly CM and EM; CD8+ ones were chiefly EMRA.

TCRdb re-derived calls from the 5' RACE reads in MiXCR, one entry per CDR3 protein. The repertoire holds about 140,000 distinct CDR3 sequences, with roughly 6.3% as singletons. The CDR3 length is 14 residues. Germline loops: CDR1 SGHAT, CDR2 FQNNGV. Trimming shortened V by 2 bases and J by 3 bases, and 11 bases separated the two germline ends. As concerns this clonotype: The antigen remains unidentified.

The specimen was PBMCs or a T cell subset sorted from them (not recorded which). The receptor was isolated from an adult woman who had mild COVID-19 (a few samples of this study predate the infection). Cell type and time point are not known. The chain has TRBV11-2 and TRBJ2-7; the D is unclear. CDR3 region: CASSLNQALYEQYF. CDR3 nucleotides: TGTGCCAGCAGCTTAAATCAGGCCCTCTACGAGCAGTACTTC.